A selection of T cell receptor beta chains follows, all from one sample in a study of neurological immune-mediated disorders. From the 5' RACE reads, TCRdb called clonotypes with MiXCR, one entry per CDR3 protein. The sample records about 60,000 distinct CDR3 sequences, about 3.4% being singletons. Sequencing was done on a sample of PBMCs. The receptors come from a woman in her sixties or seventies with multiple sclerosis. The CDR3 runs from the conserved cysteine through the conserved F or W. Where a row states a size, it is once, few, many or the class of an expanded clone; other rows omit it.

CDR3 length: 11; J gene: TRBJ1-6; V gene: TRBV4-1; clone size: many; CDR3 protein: CASSQGDALHF
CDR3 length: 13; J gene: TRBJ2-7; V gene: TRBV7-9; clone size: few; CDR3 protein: CASSLAGNYEQYF
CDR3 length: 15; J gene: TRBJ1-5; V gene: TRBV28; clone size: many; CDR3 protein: CASRSGGLGNQPQHF
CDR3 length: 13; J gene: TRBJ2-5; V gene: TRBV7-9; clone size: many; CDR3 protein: CASNPGGQETQYF
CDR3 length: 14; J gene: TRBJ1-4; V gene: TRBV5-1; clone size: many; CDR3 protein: CASSPGRINEKLFF
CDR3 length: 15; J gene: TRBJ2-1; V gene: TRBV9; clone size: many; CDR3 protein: CASQRTPSSYNEQFF
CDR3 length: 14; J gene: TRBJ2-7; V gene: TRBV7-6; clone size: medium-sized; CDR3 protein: CASSLGAGSYEQYF
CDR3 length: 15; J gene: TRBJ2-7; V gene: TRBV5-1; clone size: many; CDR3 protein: CASSGPDQGTYEQYF
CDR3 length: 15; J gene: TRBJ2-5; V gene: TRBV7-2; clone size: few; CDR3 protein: CASSFGVSAYNEQYF
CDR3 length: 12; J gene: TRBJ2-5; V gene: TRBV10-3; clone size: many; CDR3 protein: CAISDDQETQYF
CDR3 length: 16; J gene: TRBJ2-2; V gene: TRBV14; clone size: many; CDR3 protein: CASSQFLAGLTGELFF
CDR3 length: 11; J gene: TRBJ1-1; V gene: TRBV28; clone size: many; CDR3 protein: CASRLNTEAFF
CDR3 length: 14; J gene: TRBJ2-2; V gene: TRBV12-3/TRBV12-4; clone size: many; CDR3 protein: CASRPGQATGELFF
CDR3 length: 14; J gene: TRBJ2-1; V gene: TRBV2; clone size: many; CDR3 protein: CASIREGPYNEQFF
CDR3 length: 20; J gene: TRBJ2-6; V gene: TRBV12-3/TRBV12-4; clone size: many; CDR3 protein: CASSPTVFGPLHSGANVLTF
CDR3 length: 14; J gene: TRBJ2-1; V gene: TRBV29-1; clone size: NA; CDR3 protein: CSVRLAAGNNEQFF
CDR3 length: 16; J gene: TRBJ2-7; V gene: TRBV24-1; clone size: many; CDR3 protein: CATSDSATRRVSEQYF